Described below is a single T cell receptor (beta chain) sequence and its context. In the original processing: Amplification with reference gene primers provided the estimates of nucleated cell counts. Repertoires were generated with immunoSEQ multiplex PCR, while TCRdb's copy carries only in-frame clones and drops some. Clone size and V and J calls were adopted from that table, with D and trimming inferred from the DNA. The table records almost 250,000 clones, around 87% of them present only once. The source of the sample is a study of blood T cell repertoires in COVID-19. As for the study in general: Samples came from the United States, Italy and Spain, spanning acute and convalescent COVID-19.

Cohorts were based on clinical histories the participants reported. The trim removed 5 bases at V and 12 bases at J, leaving 15 bases unmatched. Germline V gene data show CDR1 as SGHAT and CDR2 as FQDESV (reference sequence). This CDR3 has 14 amino acids. The sequence was collected from a woman aged 45-65 years who had recovered from COVID-19. The V and J genes are TRBV11-1 and TRBJ1-1; 7 positions agree with TRBD1. Sequencing was performed on PBMCs or T cells enriched from blood (not recorded which). CDR3 sequence: CASSPRLKQGLSFF. Here the CDR3 DNA reads TGTGCCAGCAGCCCTCGACTCAAACAGGGGTTGTCTTTCTTT.